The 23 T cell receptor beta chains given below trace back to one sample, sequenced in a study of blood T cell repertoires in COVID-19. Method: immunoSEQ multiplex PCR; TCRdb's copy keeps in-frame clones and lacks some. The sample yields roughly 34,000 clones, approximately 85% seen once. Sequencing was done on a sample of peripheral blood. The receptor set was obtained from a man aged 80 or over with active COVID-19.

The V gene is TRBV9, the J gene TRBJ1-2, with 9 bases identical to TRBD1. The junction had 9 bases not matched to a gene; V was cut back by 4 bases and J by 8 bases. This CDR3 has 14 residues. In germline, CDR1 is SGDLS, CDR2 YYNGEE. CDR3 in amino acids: CASSLTGGAGGYTF. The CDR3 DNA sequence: TGTGCCAGCAGCTTAACAGGGGGCGCTGGGGGCTACACCTTC.

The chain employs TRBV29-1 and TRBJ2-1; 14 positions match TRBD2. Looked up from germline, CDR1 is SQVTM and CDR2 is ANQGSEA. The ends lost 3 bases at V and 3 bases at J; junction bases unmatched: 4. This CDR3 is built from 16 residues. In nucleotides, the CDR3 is TGCAGCGTTGATGGACTAGCGGGGGGATACTACAATGAGCAGTTCTTC. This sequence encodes CSVDGLAGGYYNEQFF.

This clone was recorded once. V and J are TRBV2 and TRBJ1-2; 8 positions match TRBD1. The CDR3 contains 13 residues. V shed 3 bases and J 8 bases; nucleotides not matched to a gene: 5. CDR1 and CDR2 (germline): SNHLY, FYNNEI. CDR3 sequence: CASSEIQGGGYTF. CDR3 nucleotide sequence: TGTGCCAGCAGTGAGATACAGGGGGGAGGCTACACCTTC. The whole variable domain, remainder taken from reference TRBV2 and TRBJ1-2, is EPEVTQTPSHQVTQMGQEVILRCVPISNHLYFYWYRQILGQKVEFLVSFYNNEISEKSEIFDDQFSVERPDGSNFTLKIRSTKLEDSAMYFCASSEIQGGGYTFGSGTRLTVV.

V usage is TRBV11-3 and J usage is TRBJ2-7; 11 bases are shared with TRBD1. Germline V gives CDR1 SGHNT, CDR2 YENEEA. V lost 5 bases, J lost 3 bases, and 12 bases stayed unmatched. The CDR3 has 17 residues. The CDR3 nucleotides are TGTGCCAGCAGCCACCCCGAAAGGACAGGGGGCAACTACGAGCAGTACTTC. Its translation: CASSHPERTGGNYEQYF.

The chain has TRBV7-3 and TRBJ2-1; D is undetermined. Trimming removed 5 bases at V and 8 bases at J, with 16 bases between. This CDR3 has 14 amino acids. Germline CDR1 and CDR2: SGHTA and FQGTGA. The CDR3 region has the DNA TGTGCCAGCAGCCGAACTAAAGAGTCGGATGAGCAGTTCTTC. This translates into CASSRTKESDEQFF.

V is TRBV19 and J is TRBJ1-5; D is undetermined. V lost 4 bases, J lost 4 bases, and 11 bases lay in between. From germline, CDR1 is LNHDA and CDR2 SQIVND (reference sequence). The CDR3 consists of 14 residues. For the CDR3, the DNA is TGTGCCAGTAGTACCAACCGAGGGAATCAGCCCCAGCATTTT. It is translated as CASSTNRGNQPQHF. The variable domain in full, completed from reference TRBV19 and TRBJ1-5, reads DGGITQSPKYLFRKEGQNVTLSCEQNLNHDAMYWYRQDPGQGLRLIYYSQIVNDFQKGDIAEGYSVSREKKESFPLTVTSAQKNPTAFYLCASSTNRGNQPQHFGDGTRLSIL.

The DNA of the CDR3 is TGTGCCAGCAGTTCAGACAGGGGAGTCTATGGCTACACCTTC. Residues: CASSSDRGVYGYTF. This sequence joins TRBV2 and TRBJ1-2; 8 nucleotides agree with TRBD1. Germline values: CDR1 SNHLY, CDR2 FYNNEI. The CDR3 runs 14 residues. V lost 5 bases, J lost 4 bases, and 6 bases stayed unmatched.

CDR3 residues: CASSQAQGTAYGYTF. The DNA of the CDR3 is TGTGCCAGCAGCCAAGCGCAGGGAACGGCCTATGGCTACACCTTC. V gene TRBV3-1 (or the pseudogene TRBV3-2) combines with J gene TRBJ1-2; perhaps TRBD1 as D (5 bases). V lost 1 base and J 4 bases, leaving 13 bases between the germline ends. The CDR3 has 15 residues. The germline V gene has CDR1 LGHDT and CDR2 YNNKEL (reference sequence).

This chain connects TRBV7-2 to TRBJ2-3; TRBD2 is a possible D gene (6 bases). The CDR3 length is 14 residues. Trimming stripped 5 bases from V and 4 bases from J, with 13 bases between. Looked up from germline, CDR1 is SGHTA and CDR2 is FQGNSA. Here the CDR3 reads CASSPGTGSDTQYF. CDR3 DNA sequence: TGTGCCAGCAGCCCGGGGACTGGTTCAGATACGCAGTATTTT. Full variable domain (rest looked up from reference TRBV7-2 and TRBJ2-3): GAGVSQSPSNKVTEKGKDVELRCDPISGHTALYWYRQSLGQGLEFLIYFQGNSAPDKSGLPSDRFSAERTGGSVSTLTIQRTQQEDSAVYLCASSPGTGSDTQYFGPGTRLTVL.

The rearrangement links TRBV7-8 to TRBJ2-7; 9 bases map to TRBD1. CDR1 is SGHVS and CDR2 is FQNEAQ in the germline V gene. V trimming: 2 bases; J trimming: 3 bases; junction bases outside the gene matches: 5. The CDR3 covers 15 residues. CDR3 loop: CASSLFGTGHYEQYF. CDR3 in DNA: TGTGCCAGCAGCTTATTTGGGACAGGGCACTACGAGCAGTACTTC.

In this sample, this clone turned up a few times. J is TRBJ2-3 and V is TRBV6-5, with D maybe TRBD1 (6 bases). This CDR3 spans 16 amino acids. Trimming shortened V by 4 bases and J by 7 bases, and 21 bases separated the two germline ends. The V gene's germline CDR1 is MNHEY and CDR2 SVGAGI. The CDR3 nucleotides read TGTGCCAGCAGTTCCGTCGAGGCAGGGGAGAGGTATACGCAGTATTTT. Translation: CASSSVEAGERYTQYF.

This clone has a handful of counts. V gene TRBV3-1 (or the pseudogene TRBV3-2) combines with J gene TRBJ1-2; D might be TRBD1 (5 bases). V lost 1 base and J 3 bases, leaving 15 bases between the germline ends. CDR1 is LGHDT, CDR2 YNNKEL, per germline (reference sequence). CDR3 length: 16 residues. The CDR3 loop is CASSQAIGVGDYGYTF. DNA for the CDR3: TGTGCCAGCAGCCAAGCTATAGGGGTGGGTGACTATGGCTACACCTTC.

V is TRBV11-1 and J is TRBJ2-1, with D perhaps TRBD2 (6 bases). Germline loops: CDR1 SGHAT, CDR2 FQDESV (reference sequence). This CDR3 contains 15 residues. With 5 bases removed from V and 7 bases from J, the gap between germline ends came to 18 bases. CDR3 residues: CASSLDRGGWNEQFF. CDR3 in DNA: TGTGCCAGCAGCCTTGATAGAGGAGGGTGGAATGAGCAGTTCTTC.

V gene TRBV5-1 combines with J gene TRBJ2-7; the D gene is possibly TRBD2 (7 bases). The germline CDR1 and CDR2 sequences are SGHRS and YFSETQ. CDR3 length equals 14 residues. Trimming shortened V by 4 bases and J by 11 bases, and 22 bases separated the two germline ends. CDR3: CASSPGLGQPEEYF. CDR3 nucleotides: TGCGCCAGCAGCCCCGGACTAGGACAGCCTGAGGAGTACTTC. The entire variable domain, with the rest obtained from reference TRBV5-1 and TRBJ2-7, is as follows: KAGVTQTPRYLIKTRGQQVTLSCSPISGHRSVSWYQQTPGQGLQFLFEYFSETQRNKGNFPGRFSGRQFSNSRSEMNVSTLELGDSALYLCASSPGLGQPEEYFGPGTRLTVT.

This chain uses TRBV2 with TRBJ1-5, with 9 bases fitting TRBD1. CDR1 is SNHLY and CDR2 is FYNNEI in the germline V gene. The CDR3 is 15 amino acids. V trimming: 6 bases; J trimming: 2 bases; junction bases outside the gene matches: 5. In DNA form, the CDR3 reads TGTGCCAGCAGACCCCGGACAGGGGGCAATCAGCCCCAGCATTTT. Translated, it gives CASRPRTGGNQPQHF.

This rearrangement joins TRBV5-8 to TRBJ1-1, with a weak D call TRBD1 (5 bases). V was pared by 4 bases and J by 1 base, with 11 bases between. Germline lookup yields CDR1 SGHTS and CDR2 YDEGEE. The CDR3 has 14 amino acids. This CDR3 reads CASSPDNPNTEAFF. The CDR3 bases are TGTGCCAGCAGCCCGGACAATCCGAACACTGAAGCTTTCTTT.

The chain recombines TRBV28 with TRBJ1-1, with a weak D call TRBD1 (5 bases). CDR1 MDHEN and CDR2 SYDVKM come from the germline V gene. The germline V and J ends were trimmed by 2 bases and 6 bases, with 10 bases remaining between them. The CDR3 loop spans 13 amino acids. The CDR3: CASSLEQAPEAFF. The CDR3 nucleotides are TGTGCCAGCAGTTTAGAACAGGCACCTGAAGCTTTCTTT. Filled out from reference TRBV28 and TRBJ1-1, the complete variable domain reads DVKVTQSSRYLVKRTGEKVFLECVQDMDHENMFWYRQDPGLGLRLIYFSYDVKMKEKGDIPEGYSVSREKKERFSLILESASTNQTSMYLCASSLEQAPEAFFGQGTRLTVV.

CDR3 DNA sequence: TGTGCCAGCTCGACACCACCACACAATGAGCAGTTCTTC. This gives the protein CASSTPPHNEQFF. The rearrangement links TRBV6-5 to TRBJ2-1; D is unclear. This CDR3 region has 13 residues. Trimming stripped 8 bases from V and 5 bases from J, with 13 bases between. Per germline, CDR1 MNHEY and CDR2 SVGAGI.

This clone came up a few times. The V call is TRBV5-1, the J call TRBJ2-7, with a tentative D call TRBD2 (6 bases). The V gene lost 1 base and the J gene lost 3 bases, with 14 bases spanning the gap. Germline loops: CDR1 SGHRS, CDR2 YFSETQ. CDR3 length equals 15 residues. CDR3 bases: TGCGCCAGCAGCTTGAGCCCCGGGGGATTCTACGAGCAGTACTTC. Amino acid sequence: CASSLSPGGFYEQYF. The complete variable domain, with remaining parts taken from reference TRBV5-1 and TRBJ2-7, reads KAGVTQTPRYLIKTRGQQVTLSCSPISGHRSVSWYQQTPGQGLQFLFEYFSETQRNKGNFPGRFSGRQFSNSRSEMNVSTLELGDSALYLCASSLSPGGFYEQYFGPGTRLTVT.

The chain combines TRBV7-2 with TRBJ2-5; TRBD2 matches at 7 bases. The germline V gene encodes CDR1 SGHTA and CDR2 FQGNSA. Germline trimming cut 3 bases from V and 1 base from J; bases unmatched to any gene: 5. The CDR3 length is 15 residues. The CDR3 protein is CASSFAGGGQETQYF. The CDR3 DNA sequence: TGTGCCAGCAGCTTCGCTGGCGGGGGCCAAGAGACCCAGTACTTC.

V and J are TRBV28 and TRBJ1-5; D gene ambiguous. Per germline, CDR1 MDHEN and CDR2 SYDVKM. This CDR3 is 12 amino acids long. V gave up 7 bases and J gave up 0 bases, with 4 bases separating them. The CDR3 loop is CASTLSNQPQHF. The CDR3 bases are TGTGCCAGCACTCTTAGCAATCAGCCCCAGCATTTT.

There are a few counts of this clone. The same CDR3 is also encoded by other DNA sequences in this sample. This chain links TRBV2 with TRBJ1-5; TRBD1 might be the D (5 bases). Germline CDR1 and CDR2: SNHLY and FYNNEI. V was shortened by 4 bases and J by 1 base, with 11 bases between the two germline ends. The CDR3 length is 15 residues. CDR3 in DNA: TGTGCCAGCAGTGGAGGTAGGGGCAGCAATCAGCCCCAGCATTTT. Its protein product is CASSGGRGSNQPQHF.

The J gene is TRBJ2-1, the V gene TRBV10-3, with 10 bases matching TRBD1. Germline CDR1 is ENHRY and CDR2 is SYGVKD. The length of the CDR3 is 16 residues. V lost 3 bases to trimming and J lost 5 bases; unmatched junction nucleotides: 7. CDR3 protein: CAISDSPGQGDNEQFF. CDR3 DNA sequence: TGTGCCATCAGTGACTCTCCTGGACAGGGGGACAATGAGCAGTTCTTC.